A selection of T cell receptor beta chains follows, all from one sample in a study of metastatic and nonmetastatic thyroid tumors. From the PCR reads, TCRdb re-called clones with MiXCR. The table lists approximately 20,000 clones, around a quarter of them singletons. Material: tumor tissue. These TCRs come from a female donor with papillary thyroid cancer or a benign thyroid nodule (not recorded which). Some clones in this sample may be carry-over from other donors' samples. Both conserved end residues are part of each CDR3. Each record gives: D gene, clone size, J gene, V gene, CDR3 DNA, CDR3 protein. D genes are given only for firm matches. Rows give clone size only sometimes, using once, few, many, or a class for an expanded clone.

d_gene: .; abundance: few; j_gene: TRBJ1-2; v_gene: TRBV6-1; CDR3nt: TGTGCCAGCAGTCCCCGGGGCCAGTTCTGGGGCTACACCTTC; CDR3aa: CASSPRGQFWGYTF
d_gene: .; abundance: .; j_gene: TRBJ1-2; v_gene: TRBV30; CDR3nt: TGTGCCTGGAGGGTCCGGGGGGCGCGCGGCTATGGCTACACCTTC; CDR3aa: CAWRVRGARGYGYTF
d_gene: .; abundance: .; j_gene: TRBJ2-7; v_gene: TRBV6-1; CDR3nt: TGTGCCAGCACCGAAGGCGGTTTTGAGCAGTACTTC; CDR3aa: CASTEGGFEQYF
d_gene: TRBD1; abundance: many; j_gene: TRBJ1-2; v_gene: TRBV5-6; CDR3nt: TGTGCCAGCAGTCGACAGGGGCTCTACTATGGCTACACCTTC; CDR3aa: CASSRQGLYYGYTF
d_gene: .; abundance: medium-sized; j_gene: TRBJ2-7; v_gene: TRBV2; CDR3nt: TGTGCCAGCAGTGAGCACAGGGAGTACGAGCAGTACTTC; CDR3aa: CASSEHREYEQYF
d_gene: .; abundance: many; j_gene: TRBJ2-5; v_gene: TRBV11-2; CDR3nt: TGTGCCAGCAGCTTATCCATAGCAGCTGAGACCCAGTACTTC; CDR3aa: CASSLSIAAETQYF
d_gene: TRBD1; abundance: many; j_gene: TRBJ2-1; v_gene: TRBV20-1; CDR3nt: TGCAGTGCTAGAGTGGGGACAGGGGGCTACAATGAGCAGTTCTTC; CDR3aa: CSARVGTGGYNEQFF
d_gene: .; abundance: few; j_gene: TRBJ1-2; v_gene: TRBV2; CDR3nt: TGTGCCAGCACTCGGGTTGACTATGGCTACACCTTC; CDR3aa: CASTRVDYGYTF
d_gene: .; abundance: few; j_gene: TRBJ2-3; v_gene: TRBV29-1; CDR3nt: TGCAGCGTGCCAGTACAGGGTTGGGATACGCAGTATTTT; CDR3aa: CSVPVQGWDTQYF
d_gene: TRBD2; abundance: many; j_gene: TRBJ2-3; v_gene: TRBV5-4; CDR3nt: TGTGCCAGCAGCTTGGGTCCCACTAGCGGGAGGCTCACAGATACGCAGTATTTT; CDR3aa: CASSLGPTSGRLTDTQYF
d_gene: .; abundance: .; j_gene: TRBJ2-5; v_gene: TRBV2; CDR3nt: TGTGCCAGCAGCCCCCAGGGTGAGACCCAGTACTTC; CDR3aa: CASSPQGETQYF
d_gene: .; abundance: .; j_gene: TRBJ2-2; v_gene: TRBV15; CDR3nt: TGTGCCACCAGCATAGATGGATTCAGGGGGGCGAACACCGGTGAGCTGTTTTTT; CDR3aa: CATSIDGFRGANTGELFF
d_gene: TRBD1; abundance: .; j_gene: TRBJ1-2; v_gene: TRBV28; CDR3nt: TGTGCCATCAGGCCTTCAGGGACAGCCGGTTGGATAGGAGGCTACACCTTC; CDR3aa: CAIRPSGTAGWIGGYTF
d_gene: .; abundance: .; j_gene: TRBJ2-7; v_gene: TRBV27; CDR3nt: TGTGCCAGCAGCCTTGCTACCAACTCCTACGAGCAGTACTTC; CDR3aa: CASSLATNSYEQYF
d_gene: .; abundance: .; j_gene: TRBJ1-4; v_gene: TRBV7-9; CDR3nt: TGTGCCAGCAGCCAGGACAGCTTTTTTGAAAAACTGTTTTTT; CDR3aa: CASSQDSFFEKLFF
d_gene: .; abundance: few; j_gene: TRBJ2-6; v_gene: TRBV12-3/TRBV12-4; CDR3nt: TGTGCCAGCAGTTTCGAGGGGTATTGGGGGACTGTGGACTCTGGGGCCAACGTCCTGACTTTC; CDR3aa: CASSFEGYWGTVDSGANVLTF
d_gene: .; abundance: .; j_gene: TRBJ2-7; v_gene: TRBV2; CDR3nt: TGTGCCAGCAGTGCCGGGACTTCCCCCTACGAGCAGTACTTC; CDR3aa: CASSAGTSPYEQYF
d_gene: .; abundance: many; j_gene: TRBJ2-6; v_gene: TRBV6-1; CDR3nt: TGTGCCAGCAGTGAACAGGGGGGCAGAGGGAACCCAATATCTGGGGCCAACGTCCTGACTTTC; CDR3aa: CASSEQGGRGNPISGANVLTF
d_gene: TRBD1; abundance: .; j_gene: TRBJ2-1; v_gene: TRBV11-1; CDR3nt: TGTACCAGCAGCCAAATCGGACAGGCCCACAATGAGCAGTTCTTC; CDR3aa: CTSSQIGQAHNEQFF